This TCR beta chain appears in the sequencing data of a study of Ad26.COV2.S vaccination and SARS-CoV-2 variants. Across the whole study: Participants got Ad26.COV2.S intramuscularly, once or twice 56 days apart. Study results and caveats: Vaccinees displayed broader spike-specific TCR repertoires than placebo recipients.

The CDR3 sequence is 13 residues long. The germline gives CDR1 MGHRA, CDR2 YSYEKL. Trimming removed 1 base from V and 4 bases from J, with 7 bases in between. This table comes from immunoSEQ multiplex PCR, and its TCRdb copy is limited to in-frame clones, with some not included. The top ten hold about 10% of the sample, which has 200,000 to 250,000 clones, around 89% seen once. Turning to this clone: The target antigen is unknown.

Regarding treatment: roughly 20 received Ad26.COV2.S at low or high dose, single or two shots; about 5 received placebo; per-sample allocation not given. Samples came from day 63 after the first vaccine or placebo injection. This clonotype was sampled from a person aged 18-60 years who received the Ad26.COV2.S COVID-19 vaccine or a placebo. Sequenced here: peripheral blood, sampled in a trial of Ad26.COV2.S vaccine versus placebo. V gene TRBV4-1 combines with J gene TRBJ1-2; D gene unclear. The CDR3 DNA sequence: TGCGCCAGCAGCCAAGCCGGGGTCTATGGCTACACCTTC. Amino acid sequence: CASSQAGVYGYTF.